This T cell receptor (beta chain) comes out of a study of blood T cell repertoires in COVID-19. The study drew participants aged 18 to 89 years from some 23 US areas. There are 13 residues in the CDR3. The J segment lost 5 bases and the V segment lost 7 bases, leaving 5 bases of the junction unmatched. Per germline, CDR1 SNHLY and CDR2 FYNNEI. Sequencing was performed with immunoSEQ multiplex PCR; in TCRdb, only in-frame clones are kept and a portion is missing. The data show 320,000 or so clones, 89% seen once. This clonotype originated in a man aged 60-69 years who had recovered from COVID-19. This rearrangement joins TRBV2 to TRBJ2-1; 7 positions match TRBD1. The sample comprised PBMCs or T cells enriched from blood (not recorded which). CDR3 sequence: CASNPDRDNEQFF. The CDR3 DNA sequence: TGTGCCAGCAATCCAGACAGGGACAATGAGCAGTTCTTC.